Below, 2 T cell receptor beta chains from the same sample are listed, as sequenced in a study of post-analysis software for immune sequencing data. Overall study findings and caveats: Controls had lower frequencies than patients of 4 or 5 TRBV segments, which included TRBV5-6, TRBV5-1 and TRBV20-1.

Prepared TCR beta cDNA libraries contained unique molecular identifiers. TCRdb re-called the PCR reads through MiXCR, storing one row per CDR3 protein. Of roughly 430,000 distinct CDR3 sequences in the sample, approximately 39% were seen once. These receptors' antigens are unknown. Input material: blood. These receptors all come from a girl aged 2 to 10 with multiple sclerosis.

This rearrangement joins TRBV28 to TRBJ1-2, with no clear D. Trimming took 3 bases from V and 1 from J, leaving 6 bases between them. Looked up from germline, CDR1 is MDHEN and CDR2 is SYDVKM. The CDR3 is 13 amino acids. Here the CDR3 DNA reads TGTGCCAGCAGTTTCTACGTTAACTATGGCTACACCTTC. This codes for CASSFYVNYGYTF.

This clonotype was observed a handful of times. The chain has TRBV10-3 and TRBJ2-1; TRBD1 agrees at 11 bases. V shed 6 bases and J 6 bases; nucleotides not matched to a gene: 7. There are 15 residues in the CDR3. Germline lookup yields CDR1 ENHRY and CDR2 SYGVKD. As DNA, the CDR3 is TGTGCCATCAGACAAGGACAGGGGGCCTCCAATGAGCAGTTCTTC. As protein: CAIRQGQGASNEQFF.